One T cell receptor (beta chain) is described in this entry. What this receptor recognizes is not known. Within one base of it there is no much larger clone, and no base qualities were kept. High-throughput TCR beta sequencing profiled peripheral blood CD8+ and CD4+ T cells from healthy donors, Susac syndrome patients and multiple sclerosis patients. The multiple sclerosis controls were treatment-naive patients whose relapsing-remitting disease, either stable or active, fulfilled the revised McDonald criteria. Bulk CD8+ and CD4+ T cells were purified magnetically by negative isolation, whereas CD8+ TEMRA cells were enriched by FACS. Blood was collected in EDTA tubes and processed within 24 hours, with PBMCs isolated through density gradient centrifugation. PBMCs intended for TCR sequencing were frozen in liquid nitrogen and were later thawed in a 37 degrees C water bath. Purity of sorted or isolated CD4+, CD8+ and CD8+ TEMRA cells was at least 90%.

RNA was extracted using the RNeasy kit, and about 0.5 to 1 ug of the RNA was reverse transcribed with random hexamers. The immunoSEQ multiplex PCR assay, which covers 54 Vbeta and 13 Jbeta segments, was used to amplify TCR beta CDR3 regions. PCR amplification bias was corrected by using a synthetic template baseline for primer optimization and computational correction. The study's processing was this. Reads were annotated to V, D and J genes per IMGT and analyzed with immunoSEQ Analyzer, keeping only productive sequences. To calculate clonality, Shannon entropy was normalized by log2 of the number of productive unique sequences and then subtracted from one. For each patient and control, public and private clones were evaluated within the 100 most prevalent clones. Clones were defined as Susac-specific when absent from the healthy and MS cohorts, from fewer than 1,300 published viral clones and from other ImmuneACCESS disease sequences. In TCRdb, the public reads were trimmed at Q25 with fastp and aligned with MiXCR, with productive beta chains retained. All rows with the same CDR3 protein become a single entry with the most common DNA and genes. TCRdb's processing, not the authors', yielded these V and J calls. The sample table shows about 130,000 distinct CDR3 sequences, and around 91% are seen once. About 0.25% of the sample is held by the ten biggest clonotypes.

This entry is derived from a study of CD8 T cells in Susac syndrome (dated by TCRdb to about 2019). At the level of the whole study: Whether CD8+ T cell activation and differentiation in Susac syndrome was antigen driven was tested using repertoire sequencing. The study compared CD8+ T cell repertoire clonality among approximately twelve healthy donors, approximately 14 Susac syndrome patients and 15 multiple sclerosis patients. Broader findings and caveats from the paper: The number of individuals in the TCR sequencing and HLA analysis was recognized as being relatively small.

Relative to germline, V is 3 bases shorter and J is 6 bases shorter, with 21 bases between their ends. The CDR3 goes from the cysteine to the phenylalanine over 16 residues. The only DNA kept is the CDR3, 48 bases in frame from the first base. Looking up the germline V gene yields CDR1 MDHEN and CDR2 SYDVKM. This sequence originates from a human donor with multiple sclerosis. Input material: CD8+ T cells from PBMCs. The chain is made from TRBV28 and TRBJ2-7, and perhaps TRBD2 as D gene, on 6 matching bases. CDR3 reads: CASSFGQDYGALEQYF. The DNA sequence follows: TGTGCCAGCAGTTTTGGTCAGGACTACGGAGCGCTCGAGCAGTACTTC.